The 15 T cell receptor beta chains given below trace back to one sample, sequenced in a study of beta chain features in type 1 diabetes. The sequenced template was cDNA made from the entire isolated RNA. Method: immunoSEQ multiplex PCR; TCRdb's copy keeps in-frame clones and lacks some. The sample holds about 620,000 clones, 15% to 17% seen once. The sample taken for sequencing was naive CD4+ T cells from blood. The receptors shown here come from a man between 18 and 35 years old in good health.

In its sample, this clone was seen a few times. V is TRBV4-1 and J is TRBJ2-5; D might be TRBD1 (5 bases). CDR1 is MGHRA and CDR2 is YSYEKL in the germline V gene. The V gene lost 2 bases and the J gene lost 5 bases, with 12 bases spanning the gap. The CDR3 consists of 14 residues. Written as DNA, the CDR3 is TGCGCCAGCAGCCAACCGGGCAGGGCCGAGACCCAGTACTTC. Its translation: CASSQPGRAETQYF.

CDR3 nucleotides: TGTGCCAGCAGCGTAAATACAGGGGGCATCACAGAGACCCAGTACTTC. Its protein product is CASSVNTGGITETQYF. The chain combines TRBV9 with TRBJ2-5, with 9 bases lining up with TRBD1. Trimming cost V 1 base and J 4 bases; bases outside gene matches: 8. The CDR3 contains 16 residues. Germline CDR1 is SGDLS and CDR2 is YYNGEE. Looking up the rest from reference TRBV9 and TRBJ2-5 gives the full variable domain: DSGVTQTPKHLITATGQRVTLRCSPRSGDLSVYWYQQSLDQGLQFLIQYYNGEERAKGNILERFSAQQFPDLHSELNLSSLELGDSALYFCASSVNTGGITETQYFGPGTRLLVL.

This clone was observed a handful of times. J is TRBJ2-6 and V is TRBV25-1; TRBD1 aligns across 9 bases. Germline V gene data show CDR1 as MGHDK and CDR2 as SYGVNS. CDR3 size: 18 residues. V shed 6 bases, J shed 0 bases, and the junction held 9 bases outside the gene matches. The CDR3 is CASSKRDRASSGANVLTF. The CDR3 DNA follows: TGTGCCAGCAGCAAACGGGACAGGGCGAGCTCTGGGGCCAACGTCCTGACTTTC.

This clone was counted between two and nine times. The genes are TRBV28 and TRBJ2-7; TRBD2 might be the D (6 bases). Trimming took 2 bases from V and 0 from J, leaving 8 bases between them. CDR1 and CDR2 (germline): MDHEN, SYDVKM. CDR3 length: 14 residues. The CDR3 loop is CASSLSGPSYEQYF. The CDR3, as DNA: TGTGCCAGCAGTTTAAGCGGGCCCTCCTACGAGCAGTACTTC.

This clone was found a few times. This chain links TRBV7-6 with TRBJ2-1; tentative D call: TRBD1 (5 bases). Germline V gene sequence: CDR1 SGHVS, CDR2 FNYEAQ. The germline V and J ends were trimmed by 5 bases and 5 bases, with 19 bases remaining between them. CDR3 size: 16 residues. CDR3 in DNA: TGTGCCAGCAGCACCATAGGCCCAGGGCCGGACAATGAGCAGTTCTTC. Translating it yields CASSTIGPGPDNEQFF.

This clone came up a few times. V usage is TRBV7-9 and J usage is TRBJ1-6; D call uncertain. There are 13 residues in the CDR3. V lost 3 bases and J 9 bases, leaving 9 bases between the germline ends. Germline CDR1 is SEHNR and CDR2 is FQNEAQ (reference sequence). For the CDR3, the DNA is TGTGCCAGCAGCTTCGTGATAACTTCACCCCTCCACTTT. It is translated as CASSFVITSPLHF.

This clone was detected only a few times. For the CDR3, the DNA is TGTGCCAGCGTTGGCTCTGGGGCCAACGTCCTGACTTTC. This encodes CASVGSGANVLTF. The V call is TRBV19, the J call TRBJ2-6, with D uncertain. The germline gives CDR1 LNHDA, CDR2 SQIVND (reference sequence). Trimming pared 9 bases from V and 0 bases from J, leaving 6 bases between. The CDR3 is made up of 13 amino acids.

The rearrangement links TRBV5-4 to TRBJ2-7; D gene ambiguous. The CDR3 is 12 amino acids. The ends were cut back, 3 bases at V and 2 bases at J, with 6 bases in the middle. The germline CDR1 and CDR2 sequences are SGHNT and YYREEE (reference sequence). The CDR3 loop is CASSSITYEQYF. The DNA of the CDR3 is TGTGCCAGCAGCTCTATAACCTACGAGCAGTACTTC.

This clone was counted between two and nine times. The V and J genes are TRBV4-3 and TRBJ1-2; TRBD1 might be the D (6 bases). The germline V gene has CDR1 LGHNA and CDR2 YSLEER. The CDR3 length is 15 residues. Trimming shortened V by 1 base and J by 4 bases, and 13 bases separated the two germline ends. CDR3 sequence (DNA): TGCGCCAGCAGCCAAGCTCAAACAGGGACCTATGGCTACACCTTC. Its translation: CASSQAQTGTYGYTF.

CDR3 sequence reads: CASSMPGTGANVLTF. The DNA for the CDR3 is TGTGCCAGTAGTATGCCGGGGACCGGGGCCAACGTCCTGACTTTC. This sequence joins TRBV19 and TRBJ2-6, with D possibly being TRBD1 or TRBD2 (5 bases each). V was trimmed by 3 bases and J by 4 bases, leaving 10 bases between them. The CDR3 consists of 15 residues. In germline, CDR1 is LNHDA, CDR2 SQIVND (reference sequence).

This clone came up a few times. The DNA for the CDR3 is TGTGCCAGCAGGGCTGTTCCTAGCGGGGGCAATGAGCAGTTCTTC. Its translation is CASRAVPSGGNEQFF. The chain employs TRBV7-9 and TRBJ2-1, with 10 bases lining up with TRBD2. This CDR3 spans 15 amino acids. Germline CDR1 reads SEHNR; CDR2 reads FQNEAQ (reference sequence). V trimming: 6 bases; J trimming: 6 bases; junction bases outside the gene matches: 8.

The rearrangement joins TRBV10-3 to TRBJ2-3, with TRBD2 matching over 9 bases. J gave up 0 bases and V 2 bases, and 6 bases lay outside the gene matches. Germline CDR1 is ENHRY and CDR2 is SYGVKD. CDR3 length: 17 amino acids. CDR3 region: CAISEGGRATSTDTQYF. The CDR3 DNA is TGTGCCATCAGTGAGGGCGGGAGGGCCACTAGCACAGATACGCAGTATTTT.

This rearrangement joins TRBV9 to TRBJ2-7; 7 bases line up with TRBD1. Looked up from germline, CDR1 is SGDLS and CDR2 is YYNGEE. This CDR3 comprises 12 residues. V gave up 2 bases and J gave up 6 bases; unmatched junction bases: 2. CDR3 in amino acids: CASSVTGVEQYF. Here the CDR3 DNA reads TGTGCCAGCAGCGTCACAGGGGTCGAGCAGTACTTC.

The chain combines TRBV19 with TRBJ2-1; D is perhaps TRBD2 (6 bases). Germline CDR1 LNHDA, CDR2 SQIVND (reference sequence). V lost 8 bases, J lost 10 bases, and 18 bases lay in between. The CDR3 runs 13 residues. Here the CDR3 DNA reads TGTGCCAGTTCTAGCACGGGGGTTAGGGAGCAGTTCTTC. This codes for CASSSTGVREQFF.

Only a few counts were recorded for this clone. The chain carries TRBV29-1 and TRBJ2-1; 13 bases are a match to TRBD2. The CDR3 consists of 16 residues. Germline CDR1 is SQVTM and CDR2 is ANQGSEA. The V gene end was trimmed by 4 bases and the J gene end by 7 bases; junction bases not matched to a gene: 10. CDR3 residues: CSVATSGRAGINEQFF. In DNA, the CDR3 is TGCAGCGTTGCAACTAGCGGGAGGGCTGGTATTAATGAGCAGTTCTTC.